The rows below give T cell receptor beta chains drawn from one sample of a study of human T cells and chemical hapten exposure. MiXCR, run by TCRdb on the RACE reads, gives a single entry per CDR3 protein. The sample shows 300,000 to 450,000 distinct CDR3 sequences, around 5% of them seen only once. Material: whole blood, obtained in connection with sensitization to the hapten diphenylcyclopropenone (DPC). Receptors were obtained from a woman in her forties or fifties with alopecia areata. Some clones in this sample may be carry-over from other donors' samples. Both conserved end residues are part of each CDR3. D genes are given only for firm matches. Expanded clones get a size class; other rows say once, few or many, or leave the size out.

CSVDGAGSEQFF | TGCAGCGTTGACGGCGCGGGGTCTGAGCAGTTCTTC | TRBJ2-1 | . | TRBV29-1 | few
CSVGHREETQYF | TGCAGCGTAGGACACCGGGAAGAGACCCAGTACTTC | TRBJ2-5 | . | TRBV29-1 | many
CASSIGTSGGEQYF | TGTGCCAGCAGCATCGGGACTAGCGGGGGGGAGCAGTACTTC | TRBJ2-7 | TRBD2 | TRBV9 | few
CATSRDLGALQAFF | TGTGCCACCAGCAGAGATCTCGGGGCCCTACAAGCTTTCTTT | TRBJ1-1 | . | TRBV15 | many
CAINQADRRESRPQHF | TGTGCCATCAACCAAGCGGACCGGAGGGAATCTAGGCCCCAGCATTTT | TRBJ1-5 | . | TRBV10-3 | few
CSARDLAGGQSDTQYF | TGCAGTGCTAGAGATCTAGCGGGAGGGCAATCGGATACGCAGTATTTT | TRBJ2-3 | TRBD2 | TRBV20-1 | few
CASSLGSNYSYTF | TGTGCCAGCAGTTTAGGCAGTAACTATAGCTACACCTTC | TRBJ1-2 | . | TRBV28 | .
CSVTGTGSTYNEQFF | TGCAGCGTCACCGGGACTGGATCGACCTACAATGAGCAGTTCTTC | TRBJ2-1 | . | TRBV29-1 | few
CASSVDVQGAPEAFF | TGTGCCAGCAGCGTAGATGTACAGGGGGCACCTGAAGCTTTCTTT | TRBJ1-1 | TRBD1 | TRBV9 | .
CASSFSTVSQDEQYF | TGTGCCAGCAGCTTTAGTACGGTTTCACAGGACGAGCAGTACTTC | TRBJ2-7 | . | TRBV5-4 | many
CASSSGGGYNEQFF | TGTGCCAGCAGTTCGGGGGGGGGTTACAATGAGCAGTTCTTC | TRBJ2-1 | TRBD2 | TRBV12-3/TRBV12-4 | many
CASSLTGGGSRRQFF | TGTGCCAGCAGCCTGACAGGGGGCGGTTCAAGGAGGCAGTTCTTC | TRBJ2-1 | TRBD1 | TRBV3-1 | many
CASSLGRWATEAFF | TGTGCCAGCAGCCTTGGACGATGGGCAACTGAAGCTTTCTTT | TRBJ1-1 | . | TRBV5-6 | many
CASTLGDTQYF | TGTGCCAGCACCTTAGGGGATACGCAGTATTTT | TRBJ2-3 | . | TRBV27 | many
CASIETNTDTQYF | TGTGCCAGCATCGAGACTAACACAGATACGCAGTATTTT | TRBJ2-3 | . | TRBV12-3/TRBV12-4 | few
CASSPPPSGNTGELFF | TGTGCCAGCAGCCCCCCTCCTAGCGGTAACACCGGGGAGCTGTTTTTT | TRBJ2-2 | TRBD2 | TRBV7-6 | few
CASSAGWNNSPLHF | TGTGCCAGCAGTGCGGGCTGGAATAATTCACCCCTCCACTTT | TRBJ1-6 | . | TRBV2 | few
CASSLSGGPDTQYF | TGTGCCAGCAGCTTGTCTGGGGGCCCAGATACGCAGTATTTT | TRBJ2-3 | . | TRBV7-2 | many
CAISAGRGDPDTQYF | TGTGCCATCAGTGCGGGTCGGGGGGACCCAGATACGCAGTATTTT | TRBJ2-3 | TRBD2 | TRBV10-3 | many
CASSLNEETQYF | TGTGCCAGCAGCTTGAACGAAGAGACCCAGTACTTC | TRBJ2-5 | . | TRBV5-4 | many
CASSPGWPGKDEQYF | TGCGCCAGCAGCCCCGGGTGGCCCGGCAAGGACGAGCAGTACTTC | TRBJ2-7 | . | TRBV5-1 | many
CASSPPSVGGYEQYF | TGTGCCAGCAGCCCCCCTTCCGTGGGCGGCTACGAGCAGTACTTC | TRBJ2-7 | . | TRBV5-6 | many
CASGLVRGGRAYEQYF | TGTGCTAGTGGTTTGGTTCGCGGCGGGAGGGCCTACGAGCAGTACTTC | TRBJ2-7 | TRBD2 | TRBV12-5 | few
CAISESYSGNTIYF | TGTGCCATCAGTGAATCTTACTCTGGAAACACCATATATTTT | TRBJ1-3 | . | TRBV10-3 | few
CASSLDGSSSYNEQFF | TGCGCCAGCAGCTTGGACGGGAGTAGCTCCTACAATGAGCAGTTCTTC | TRBJ2-1 | . | TRBV5-1 | many
CAISGGQGTDTQYF | TGTGCCATCAGTGGGGGACAGGGAACAGATACGCAGTATTTT | TRBJ2-3 | TRBD1 | TRBV10-3 | many
CSVVREDYNEQFF | TGCAGCGTTGTACGGGAGGACTACAATGAGCAGTTCTTC | TRBJ2-1 | TRBD2 | TRBV29-1 | many
CASSFRPALDGYTF | TGTGCCAGCAGTTTTCGGCCAGCTCTGGATGGCTACACCTTC | TRBJ1-2 | . | TRBV27 | .
CASSLLSTWNTEAFF | TGTGCCAGCAGTTTACTATCCACCTGGAACACTGAAGCTTTCTTT | TRBJ1-1 | . | TRBV12-3/TRBV12-4 | many
CASSHRDTYYEQYF | TGTGCCAGCAGCCACCGGGACACTTACTACGAGCAGTACTTC | TRBJ2-7 | . | TRBV14 | many
CASSYPRGNQPQHF | TGTGCCAGCAGTTACCCGAGAGGCAATCAGCCCCAGCATTTT | TRBJ1-5 | . | TRBV6-2/TRBV6-3 | many
CASSQDRMGAQPQHF | TGCGCCAGCAGCCAAGATCGGATGGGGGCACAGCCCCAGCATTTT | TRBJ1-5 | . | TRBV4-1 | many
CASSYSPTDQETQYF | TGTGCCAGCAGTTACTCGCCGACGGATCAAGAGACCCAGTACTTC | TRBJ2-5 | . | TRBV6-5 | many
CASSLVSMGFYNEQFF | TGTGCCAGCAGTTTGGTTTCCATGGGATTCTACAATGAGCAGTTCTTC | TRBJ2-1 | . | TRBV12-3/TRBV12-4 | many
CASSPRKRSSTDTQYF | TGTGCCAGCAGCCCCCGTAAGCGGTCTAGCACAGATACGCAGTATTTT | TRBJ2-3 | . | TRBV7-9 | .
CSVEGGTLYQETQYF | TGCAGCGTTGAAGGGGGAACGCTGTACCAAGAGACCCAGTACTTC | TRBJ2-5 | . | TRBV29-1 | .
CSAGTSGISSYEQYF | TGCAGTGCCGGGACTAGCGGGATTAGCTCCTACGAGCAGTACTTC | TRBJ2-7 | TRBD2 | TRBV20-1 | .
CSAITPGLAGEQYF | TGCAGTGCTATTACACCGGGACTAGCGGGAGAGCAGTACTTC | TRBJ2-7 | TRBD2 | TRBV20-1 | .
CASSKTRQGRDTGELFF | TGTGCCAGCAGCAAGACTAGACAGGGAAGGGACACCGGGGAGCTGTTTTTT | TRBJ2-2 | . | TRBV2 | few
CAGQDGTFTEAFF | TGTGCCGGTCAGGACGGGACCTTCACTGAAGCTTTCTTT | TRBJ1-1 | . | TRBV6-6 | .
CASVGWAAGYEQYF | TGTGCCAGCGTCGGCTGGGCAGCGGGTTACGAGCAGTACTTC | TRBJ2-7 | . | TRBV6-1 | many
CASSYSGGASDTQYF | TGTGCCAGCAGCTACAGCGGGGGGGCCTCGGATACGCAGTATTTT | TRBJ2-3 | TRBD2 | TRBV7-3 | many
CSALTGLSTDTQYF | TGCAGTGCACTTACAGGGCTCAGCACAGATACGCAGTATTTT | TRBJ2-3 | . | TRBV20-1 | few
CAWSGQHNQPQHF | TGTGCCTGGAGTGGACAGCACAATCAGCCCCAGCATTTT | TRBJ1-5 | . | TRBV30 | few
CASRSGTHMQYF | TGTGCCAGCCGCTCCGGAACGCATATGCAGTACTTC | TRBJ2-7 | . | TRBV28 | .
CASTHSNEQFF | TGTGCCAGCACCCACAGCAATGAGCAGTTCTTC | TRBJ2-1 | . | TRBV12-3/TRBV12-4 | .
CASSSPGAGGDTQYF | TGTGCCAGCAGTTCACCCGGGGCCGGTGGAGATACGCAGTATTTT | TRBJ2-3 | . | TRBV27 | .
CASSLGGLAGGPADTQYF | TGTGCCAGCAGCTTAGGCGGCCTAGCGGGAGGGCCAGCAGATACGCAGTATTTT | TRBJ2-3 | TRBD2 | TRBV7-9 | few
CARAQGAWDEQFF | TGTGCCAGGGCTCAGGGGGCATGGGATGAGCAGTTCTTC | TRBJ2-1 | TRBD1 | TRBV6-7 | many
CASRKNMYTEAFF | TGCGCCAGCCGGAAGAACATGTACACTGAAGCTTTCTTT | TRBJ1-1 | . | TRBV4-3 | few
CASSETPRVPSYEQYF | TGTGCCAGCAGTGAAACGCCGCGGGTGCCCTCCTACGAGCAGTACTTC | TRBJ2-7 | . | TRBV6-1 | many
CASSVGTGAGDIQYF | TGTGCCAGCAGCGTAGGGACAGGGGCAGGGGACATTCAGTACTTC | TRBJ2-4 | TRBD1 | TRBV9 | .
CASSWDRGIVGTDTQYF | TGTGCCAGCAGTTGGGACAGGGGGATCGTTGGCACAGATACGCAGTATTTT | TRBJ2-3 | TRBD1 | TRBV12-3/TRBV12-4 | many
CASSPVGRRPSGANVLTF | TGCGCCAGCAGCCCGGTAGGACGGCGACCATCTGGGGCCAACGTCCTGACTTTC | TRBJ2-6 | . | TRBV5-1 | .
CASSQDGQVIQYF | TGCGCCAGCAGCCAAGATGGTCAGGTCATTCAGTACTTC | TRBJ2-4 | . | TRBV4-1 | many
CASRPGQGILHRGQPQHF | TGTGCCAGCAGGCCGGGACAGGGGATTCTTCACAGAGGTCAGCCCCAGCATTTT | TRBJ1-5 | TRBD1 | TRBV27 | few
CSATRVEAFF | TGCAGTGCTACCAGGGTAGAAGCTTTCTTT | TRBJ1-1 | . | TRBV20-1 | many
CASSQGTSGVVDTQYF | TGTGCCAGCAGCCAGGGGACTAGCGGGGTGGTAGATACGCAGTATTTT | TRBJ2-3 | TRBD2 | TRBV7-2 | many
CASSRLSGTGELFF | TGTGCCAGCAGCCGTCTTTCTGGGACCGGGGAGCTGTTTTTT | TRBJ2-2 | . | TRBV27 | few
CASSLGPLRVAGGVNEQFF | TGTGCCAGCAGCTTAGGCCCCCTCAGGGTAGCGGGGGGGGTTAATGAGCAGTTCTTC | TRBJ2-1 | TRBD2 | TRBV7-3 | .